This T cell receptor (beta chain) was recorded in a study of a mutant IDH1 vaccine in newly diagnosed glioma. Overall study: Radiotherapy, temozolomide, or both had been given previously, and both were given to most.

Comments on this clone: Its antigen is not known.

V lost 3 bases and J 5 bases, leaving 13 bases between the germline ends. The CDR3 consists of 14 residues. In germline, CDR1 is SNHLY, CDR2 FYNNEI. Study outcomes and limitations: A vaccine-induced immune response developed in about 93% of the patients.

TCRdb's table, derived via immunoSEQ multiplex PCR, lists solely in-frame clones and lacks some. Of tens of thousands of clones listed, more than 80% were seen once; the top ten hold around 2.4%. Time point in this sample: baseline, week 1 (first vaccination visit). Treatment defined: pre-vaccination baseline after standard-of-care therapy. New WHO grade 3 or 4 astrocytomas that were IDH1-mutant and ATRX-lost occurred in the donors. The sample was PBMCs, taken from a glioma patient treated with radiotherapy, temozolomide or both. The chain combines TRBV2 with TRBJ1-2; possibly TRBD1 for D (6 bases). This receptor was identified in a man in his forties or fifties with glioma. CDR3 loop: CASSEGAAGYGYTF. CDR3 DNA sequence: TGTGCCAGCAGTGAGGGGGCAGCAGGGTATGGCTACACCTTC.